The next 23 T cell receptor beta chains were all read from a single sample in a study of T cells after yellow fever vaccination. TCRdb ran MiXCR on the 5' RACE reads and lists one entry per CDR3 protein. The sample lists fewer than 350,000 distinct CDR3 sequences; around 4% were seen once. The material sequenced was PBMCs, taken on the day of the yellow fever booster vaccination. These receptors came from a man between 18 and 35 years old who received the YFV17D yellow fever vaccine.

V is TRBV18 and J is TRBJ1-5; D is unresolved. Germline lookup yields CDR1 KGHSH and CDR2 LQKENI. V lost 6 bases and J 4 bases, leaving 13 bases between the germline ends. This CDR3 comprises 14 residues. CDR3 sequence: CASSQGQENQPQHF. CDR3 DNA: TGTGCCAGCTCCCAAGGTCAGGAGAATCAGCCCCAGCATTTT.

This clonotype was observed a single time. This may come from a read error, since a much larger clone is one base off. The V and J genes are TRBV12-3 or TRBV12-4 and TRBJ2-7, with TRBD2 as a possible D gene (5 bases). The CDR3 covers 12 residues. CDR3 DNA: TGTGCCAGCTGTTTCTCTAGCCTGACTTTATACTTC. This encodes CASCFSSLTLYF.

The chain joins TRBV20-1 to TRBJ1-1, with no clear D. Trimming stripped 3 bases from V and 0 bases from J, with 5 bases between. Germline V gene sequence: CDR1 DFQATT, CDR2 SNEGSKA (reference sequence). This CDR3 has 12 amino acids. The CDR3 DNA follows: TGCAGTGCTAGCAAGTTGAACACTGAAGCTTTCTTT. Translated, it gives CSASKLNTEAFF.

This clonotype was counted ten times or more. The chain uses TRBV5-1 and TRBJ2-1, with TRBD1 as a possible D gene (6 bases). Germline V gene data show CDR1 as SGHRS and CDR2 as YFSETQ. Trimming cost V 4 bases and J 8 bases, with 16 bases left between them. CDR3 length: 14 amino acids. The CDR3 reads CASSGTLPADEQFF. For the CDR3, the DNA is TGCGCCAGCAGCGGGACATTACCCGCGGATGAGCAGTTCTTC.

The chain employs TRBV20-1 and TRBJ2-1, with a tentative D call TRBD2 (5 bases). Germline CDR1 and CDR2: DFQATT and SNEGSKA (reference sequence). The CDR3 sequence is 12 residues long. The CDR3 sequence: CHFRSAGGEQFF. The DNA of the CDR3 is TGCCATTTCCGCTCGGCCGGAGGTGAGCAGTTCTTC.

This clonotype was counted many times. The rearrangement uses TRBV6-2 or TRBV6-3 and TRBJ2-7; D may be TRBD1 (5 bases). The CDR3 runs 14 residues. V lost 6 bases to trimming and J lost 1 base, with 13 bases between them. From germline, CDR1 is MNHEY and CDR2 SVGEGT. The CDR3 loop reads CASSPRTPSYEQYF. The CDR3 DNA reads as TGTGCCAGCAGCCCAAGGACACCTTCCTACGAGCAGTACTTC.

The sample holds many counts of this clonotype. The V gene is TRBV29-1, the J gene TRBJ2-6; D may be TRBD1 (5 bases). CDR1 SQVTM and CDR2 ANQGSEA come from the germline V gene. The CDR3 spans 13 residues. V lost 5 bases to trimming and J lost 2 bases, with 7 bases between them. The CDR3 spells CSVKGAGANVLTF. Written as DNA, the CDR3 is TGCAGCGTTAAAGGGGCTGGGGCCAACGTCCTGACTTTC.

The sample holds a few counts of this clonotype. This chain joins TRBV9 and TRBJ2-1, with a tentative D call TRBD2 (6 bases). Trimming cost V 0 bases and J 4 bases, with 11 bases left between them. Germline V gene sequence: CDR1 SGDLS, CDR2 YYNGEE. This CDR3 contains 15 residues. The CDR3 is CASSVVAGIYNEQFF. CDR3 sequence (DNA): TGTGCCAGCAGCGTAGTGGCGGGGATTTACAATGAGCAGTTCTTC.

This clonotype occurred many times. J is TRBJ1-1 and V is TRBV3-1; TRBD1 matches at 9 bases. The CDR3 is 14 amino acids. J gave up 6 bases and V 5 bases, and 7 bases lay outside the gene matches. CDR1 and CDR2 from the germline V gene are LGHDT and YNNKEL (reference sequence). CDR3 loop: CASSANRGLPEAFF. The DNA for the CDR3 is TGTGCCAGCAGCGCAAACAGGGGGCTGCCTGAAGCTTTCTTT.

The chain couples TRBV13 to TRBJ1-2, with 10 bases aligning to TRBD1. Looked up from germline, CDR1 is PRHDT and CDR2 is FYEKMQ (reference sequence). The CDR3 has 17 residues. Trimming at V came to 5 bases and at J to 2 bases, leaving 11 bases not matched to a gene. This CDR3 is CASSIRDRGEKNYGYTF. In nucleotides, the CDR3 is TGTGCCAGCAGCATCCGGGACAGGGGCGAAAAAAACTATGGCTACACCTTC.

This clonotype was detected a few times. The J gene is TRBJ2-1, the V gene TRBV21-1; the table names TRBD1, a call not compared with the DNA. TRBV21-1 is a listed pseudogene. The CDR3 consists of 14 residues. Here the CDR3 DNA reads TGTGCCAGCAGCAAAGTGTGCGGGGGCAATGAGCAGTTCTTC. Its protein is CASSKVCGGNEQFF.

This clonotype has ten or more counts. The CDR3 protein is CASTTSGTGELFF. CDR3 sequence (DNA): TGTGCCAGCACCACTTCAGGGACCGGGGAGCTGTTTTTT. The rearrangement links TRBV9 to TRBJ2-2, with D possibly matching TRBD1 (5 bases). Germline loops: CDR1 SGDLS, CDR2 YYNGEE. The CDR3 has 13 amino acids. V lost 6 bases to trimming and J lost 5 bases, with 11 bases between them.

This clonotype was observed at least ten times. J is TRBJ2-6 and V is TRBV7-6, with 7 nucleotides matching TRBD1. Germline-derived CDR1 and CDR2 are SGHVS and FNYEAQ. The CDR3 is made up of 18 amino acids. V trimming: 4 bases; J trimming: 3 bases; junction bases outside the gene matches: 12. CDR3 DNA sequence: TGTGCCAGCAGCTACACATACAGGGGTTCCGGTGGGGCCAACGTCCTGACTTTC. This gives the protein CASSYTYRGSGGANVLTF.

In this sample, this clonotype turned up many times. The V call is TRBV7-2, the J call TRBJ2-3; weak D call: TRBD2 (6 bases). The CDR3 sequence is 13 residues long. Germline CDR1 is SGHTA and CDR2 is FQGNSA. V lost 3 bases and J 4 bases, leaving 8 bases between the germline ends. The CDR3 DNA is TGTGCCAGCAGCTTGGAGGGGCCAGATACGCAGTATTTT. Encoded protein: CASSLEGPDTQYF.

In its sample, this clonotype was seen many times. J is TRBJ2-1 and V is TRBV12-3 or TRBV12-4, with a tentative D call TRBD2 (5 bases). V was shortened by 5 bases and J by 3 bases, with 14 bases between the two germline ends. The CDR3 extends over 15 amino acids. The CDR3 DNA sequence: TGTGCCAGCAGTGCGAGGGCGGTGAACTACAATGAGCAGTTCTTC. Encoded protein: CASSARAVNYNEQFF.

The table lists this clonotype with many counts. The gene calls are TRBV12-3 or TRBV12-4 and TRBJ1-5; D is undetermined. The CDR3 consists of 12 residues. The V gene lost 3 bases and the J gene lost 0 bases, with 0 bases spanning the gap. The DNA for the CDR3 is TGTGCCAGCAGTTTTAGCAATCAGCCCCAGCATTTT. Translating it yields CASSFSNQPQHF.

Many counts were recorded for this clonotype. The chain recombines TRBV28 with TRBJ2-5; 9 bases match TRBD1. The germline V gene has CDR1 MDHEN and CDR2 SYDVKM. CDR3 length: 14 residues. Trimming at V came to 5 bases and at J to 8 bases, leaving 9 bases not matched to a gene. The DNA of the CDR3 is TGTGCCAGCAGTCAGACAGGGGGAAGAATAACCCAGTACTTC. Translation gives CASSQTGGRITQYF.

This clonotype has just a few counts. The chain links TRBV12-3 or TRBV12-4 to TRBJ2-3; D might be TRBD2 (5 bases). The CDR3 is made up of 12 amino acids. V lost 7 bases and J lost 2, with 7 bases in between. The CDR3 here is CASTADTDTQYF. CDR3 sequence (DNA): TGTGCCAGCACAGCGGACACAGATACGCAGTATTTT.

The table lists this clonotype with a few counts. The chain joins TRBV19 to TRBJ2-1, with 12 bases lining up with TRBD1. CDR3 length: 14 amino acids. With 9 bases clipped from V and 12 bases from J, the junction kept 12 bases outside the gene matches. Germline loops: CDR1 LNHDA, CDR2 SQIVND (reference sequence). CDR3 in amino acids: CASQVGTGGFGQFF. The CDR3 region has the DNA TGTGCCAGCCAGGTTGGGACAGGGGGCTTCGGGCAGTTCTTC.

The chain joins TRBV20-1 to TRBJ1-2; TRBD1 is a possible D gene (6 bases). Per the germline V gene, CDR1 is DFQATT and CDR2 is SNEGSKA (reference sequence). V was pared by 2 bases and J by 4 bases, with 20 bases between. The CDR3 length is 16 residues. The CDR3 region has the DNA TGCAGTGCTAGAAGTTTCTCGGACAGTGGGATCTATGGCTACACCTTC. Encoded protein: CSARSFSDSGIYGYTF.

This clonotype came up many times. The J gene is TRBJ2-3, the V gene TRBV7-9; possibly TRBD1 for D (5 bases). Germline lookup yields CDR1 SEHNR and CDR2 FQNEAQ (reference sequence). The CDR3 has 16 residues. V lost 5 bases and J lost 4, with 19 bases in between. The CDR3 region has the DNA TGTGCCAGCAGCAATCCAGGGAAAGGTGGTGCAGATACGCAGTATTTT. It codes for CASSNPGKGGADTQYF.

This chain links TRBV19 with TRBJ1-5, with TRBD1 matching 9 bases. Germline CDR1 is LNHDA and CDR2 is SQIVND (reference sequence). The CDR3 contains 13 residues. V shed 11 bases, J shed 4 bases, and the junction held 6 bases outside the gene matches. Here the CDR3 reads CACGTGLNQPQHF. CDR3 coding DNA: TGTGCCTGCGGGACAGGGCTAAATCAGCCCCAGCATTTT. Using reference TRBV19 and TRBJ1-5 for the parts outside the CDR3, the full variable domain is DGGITQSPKYLFRKEGQNVTLSCEQNLNHDAMYWYRQDPGQGLRLIYYSQIVNDFQKGDIAEGYSVSREKKESFPLTVTSAQKNPTAFYLCACGTGLNQPQHFGDGTRLSIL.

This clonotype was counted only a few times. The gene calls are TRBV29-1 and TRBJ1-1, with D possibly matching TRBD1 (5 bases). The CDR3 is made up of 13 amino acids. Germline V CDR1 and CDR2: SQVTM, ANQGSEA. Trimming removed 6 bases from V and 1 base from J, with 12 bases in between. In DNA, the CDR3 is TGCAGCGTAGCCGGGACTAGGAACACTGAAGCTTTCTTT. It encodes CSVAGTRNTEAFF.